These 5 T cell receptor beta chains were all obtained from the same sample, sequenced in a study of PD-1 blockade in classical Hodgkin lymphoma. Profiled with immunoSEQ multiplex PCR; TCRdb holds only in-frame clones, not every one. The sample holds roughly 96,000 clones, 89% seen once. Every single patient, without exception, relapsed after autologous stem cell transplantation, and brentuximab vedotin exposure varied. Sequencing was performed on peripheral blood mononuclear cells (PBMCs), taken before the second cycle of nivolumab. Source of these receptors: a human donor with classical Hodgkin lymphoma.

This rearrangement joins TRBV5-1 to TRBJ2-5; 9 nucleotides align to TRBD1. The length of the CDR3 is 15 residues. V dropped 4 bases and J dropped 5; count of bases not matched to a gene: 9. Germline V gene data show CDR1 as SGHRS and CDR2 as YFSETQ. The CDR3 here is CASSGGQGASETQYF. The CDR3 bases are TGCGCCAGCAGCGGGGGACAGGGCGCATCGGAGACCCAGTACTTC.

The V gene is TRBV28, the J gene TRBJ1-1; 7 nucleotides align to TRBD1. Germline V CDR1 and CDR2: MDHEN, SYDVKM. This CDR3 is built from 14 residues. V lost 5 bases to trimming and J lost 7 bases; unmatched junction nucleotides: 10. CDR3 residues: CASSRTGDRGEAFF. CDR3 coding DNA: TGTGCCAGCAGTCGAACAGGGGATAGGGGTGAAGCTTTCTTT.

The count of this clone is one. V and J are TRBV7-9 and TRBJ1-3, with D possibly being TRBD1 (5 bases). The germline V gene encodes CDR1 SEHNR and CDR2 FQNEAQ (reference sequence). Trimming stripped 5 bases from V and 0 bases from J, with 11 bases between. The CDR3 has 15 amino acids. The DNA of the CDR3 is TGTGCCAGCAGCCAACAGACAGTCTCTGGAAACACCATATATTTT. As protein: CASSQQTVSGNTIYF.

The table lists this clone with a count of one. The chain couples TRBV9 to TRBJ2-4; no definite D call. Trimming left V 0 bases short and J 0 bases short, with 16 bases between. The CDR3 is 18 residues long. Per the germline V gene, CDR1 is SGDLS and CDR2 is YYNGEE. In nucleotides, the CDR3 is TGTGCCAGCAGCGTAGGCCCGGGCCCATCGGTAGCCAAAAACATTCAGTACTTC. Protein product: CASSVGPGPSVAKNIQYF.

This chain connects TRBV5-4 to TRBJ2-3, with 12 bases lining up with TRBD2. This CDR3 spans 15 amino acids. Germline V CDR1 and CDR2: SGHNT, YYREEE (reference sequence). V trimming: 4 bases; J trimming: 5 bases; junction bases outside the gene matches: 5. The CDR3 is CASSNRLAGVDTQYF. CDR3 DNA: TGTGCCAGCAGCAATCGACTAGCGGGAGTAGATACGCAGTATTTT.